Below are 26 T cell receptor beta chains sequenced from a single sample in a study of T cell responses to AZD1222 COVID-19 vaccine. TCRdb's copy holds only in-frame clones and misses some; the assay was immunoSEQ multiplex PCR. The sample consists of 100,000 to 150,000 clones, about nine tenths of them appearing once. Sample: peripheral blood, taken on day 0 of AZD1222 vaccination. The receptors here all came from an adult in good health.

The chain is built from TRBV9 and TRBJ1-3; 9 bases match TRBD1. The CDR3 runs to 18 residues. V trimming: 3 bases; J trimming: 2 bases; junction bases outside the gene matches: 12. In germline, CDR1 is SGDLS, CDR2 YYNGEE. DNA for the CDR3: TGTGCCAGCAGCGCGAGGGGCCTCGGGACAGGGACTGGAAACACCATATATTTT. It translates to CASSARGLGTGTGNTIYF. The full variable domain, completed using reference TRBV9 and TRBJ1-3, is DSGVTQTPKHLITATGQRVTLRCSPRSGDLSVYWYQQSLDQGLQFLIQYYNGEERAKGNILERFSAQQFPDLHSELNLSSLELGDSALYFCASSARGLGTGTGNTIYFGEGSWLTVV.

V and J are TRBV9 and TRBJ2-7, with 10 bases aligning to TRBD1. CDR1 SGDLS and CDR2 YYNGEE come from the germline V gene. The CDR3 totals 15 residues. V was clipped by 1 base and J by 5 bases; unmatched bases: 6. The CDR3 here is CASSVRQGAANEQYF. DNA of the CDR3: TGTGCCAGCAGCGTACGACAGGGGGCCGCCAACGAGCAGTACTTC.

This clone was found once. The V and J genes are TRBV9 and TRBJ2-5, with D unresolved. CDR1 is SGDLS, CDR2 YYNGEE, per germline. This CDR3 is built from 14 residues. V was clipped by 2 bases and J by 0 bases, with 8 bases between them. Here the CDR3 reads CASSVGRNQETQYF. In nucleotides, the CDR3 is TGTGCCAGCAGCGTTGGACGGAACCAAGAGACCCAGTACTTC.

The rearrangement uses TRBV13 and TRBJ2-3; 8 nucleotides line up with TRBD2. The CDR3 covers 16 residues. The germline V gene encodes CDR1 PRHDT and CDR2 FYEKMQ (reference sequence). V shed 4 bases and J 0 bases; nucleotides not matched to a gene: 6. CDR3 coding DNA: TGTGCCAGCAGCTCAATAGCGGGACGTAGCACAGATACGCAGTATTTT. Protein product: CASSSIAGRSTDTQYF.

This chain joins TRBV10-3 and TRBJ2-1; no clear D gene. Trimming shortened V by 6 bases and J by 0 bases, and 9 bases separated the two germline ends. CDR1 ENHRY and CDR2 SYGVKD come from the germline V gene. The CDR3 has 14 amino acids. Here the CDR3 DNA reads TGTGCCATCAGGGGTATCGGCTCCTACAATGAGCAGTTCTTC. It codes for CAIRGIGSYNEQFF.

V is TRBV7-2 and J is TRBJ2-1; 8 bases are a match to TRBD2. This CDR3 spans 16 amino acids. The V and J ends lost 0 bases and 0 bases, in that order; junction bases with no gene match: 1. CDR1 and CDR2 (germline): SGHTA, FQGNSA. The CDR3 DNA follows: TGTGCCAGCAGCTTAGCCGGGACTAGCTCCTACAATGAGCAGTTCTTC. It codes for CASSLAGTSSYNEQFF.

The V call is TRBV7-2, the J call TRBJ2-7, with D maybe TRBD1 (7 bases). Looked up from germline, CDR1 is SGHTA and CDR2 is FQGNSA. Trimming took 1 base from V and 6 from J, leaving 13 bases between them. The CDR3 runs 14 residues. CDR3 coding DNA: TGTGCCAGCAGCTTAGGTCCCAGGGGGGTCGAGCAGTACTTC. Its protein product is CASSLGPRGVEQYF.

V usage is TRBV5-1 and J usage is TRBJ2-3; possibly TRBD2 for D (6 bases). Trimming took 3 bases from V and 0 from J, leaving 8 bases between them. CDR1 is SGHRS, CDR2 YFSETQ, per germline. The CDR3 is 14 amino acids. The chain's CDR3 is CASSSGASTDTQYF. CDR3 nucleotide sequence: TGCGCCAGCAGCTCGGGAGCTAGCACAGATACGCAGTATTTT.

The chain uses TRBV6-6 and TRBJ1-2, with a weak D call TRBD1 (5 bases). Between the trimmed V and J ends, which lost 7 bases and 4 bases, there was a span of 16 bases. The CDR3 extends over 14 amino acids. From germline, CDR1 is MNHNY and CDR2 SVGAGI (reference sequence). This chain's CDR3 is CASTGGGAGYGYTF. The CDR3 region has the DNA TGTGCCAGCACCGGGGGGGGTGCAGGCTATGGCTACACCTTC.

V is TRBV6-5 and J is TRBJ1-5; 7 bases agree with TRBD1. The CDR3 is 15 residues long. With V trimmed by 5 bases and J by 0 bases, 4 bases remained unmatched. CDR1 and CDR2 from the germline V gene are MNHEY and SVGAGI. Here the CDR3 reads CASSTGQYSNQPQHF. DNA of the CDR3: TGTGCCAGCAGTACGGGACAGTATAGCAATCAGCCCCAGCATTTT.

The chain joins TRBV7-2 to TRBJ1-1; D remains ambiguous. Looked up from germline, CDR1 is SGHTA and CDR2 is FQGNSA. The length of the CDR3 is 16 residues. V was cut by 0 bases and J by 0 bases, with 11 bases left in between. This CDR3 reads CASSLATVFMNTEAFF. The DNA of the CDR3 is TGTGCCAGCAGCTTAGCAACGGTATTTATGAACACTGAAGCTTTCTTT.

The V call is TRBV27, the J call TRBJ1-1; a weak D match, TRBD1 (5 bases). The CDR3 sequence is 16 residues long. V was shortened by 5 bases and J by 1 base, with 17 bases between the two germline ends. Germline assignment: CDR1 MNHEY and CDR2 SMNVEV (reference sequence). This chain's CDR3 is CASSLRPDIRNTEAFF. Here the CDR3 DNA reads TGTGCCAGCAGTCTCCGGCCGGACATCCGGAACACTGAAGCTTTCTTT.

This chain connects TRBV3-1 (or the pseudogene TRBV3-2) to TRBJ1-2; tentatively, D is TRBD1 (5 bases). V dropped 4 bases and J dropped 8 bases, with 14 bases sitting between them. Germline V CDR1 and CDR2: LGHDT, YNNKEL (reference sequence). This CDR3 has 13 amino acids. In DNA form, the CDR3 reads TGTGCCAGCAGCCCCGGCAGGGTAGGAGGCTACACCTTC. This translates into CASSPGRVGGYTF.

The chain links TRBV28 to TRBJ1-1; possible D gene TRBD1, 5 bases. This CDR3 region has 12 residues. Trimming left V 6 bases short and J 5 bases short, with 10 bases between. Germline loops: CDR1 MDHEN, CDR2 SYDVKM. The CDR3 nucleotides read TGTGCCAGCAGCTCGGGGGTAACTGAAGCTTTCTTT. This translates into CASSSGVTEAFF.

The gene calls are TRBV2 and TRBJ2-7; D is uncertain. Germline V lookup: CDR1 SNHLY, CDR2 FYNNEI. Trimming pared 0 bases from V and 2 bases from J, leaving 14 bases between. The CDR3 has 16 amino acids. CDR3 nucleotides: TGTGCCAGCAGTGAAGCAGACTTGGGCGCGACCTACGAGCAGTACTTC. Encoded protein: CASSEADLGATYEQYF.

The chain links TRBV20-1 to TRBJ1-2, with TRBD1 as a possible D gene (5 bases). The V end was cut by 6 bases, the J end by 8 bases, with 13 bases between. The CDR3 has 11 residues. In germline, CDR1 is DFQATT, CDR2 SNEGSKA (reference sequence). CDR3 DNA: TGCAGTGCCTCATGGGGGAGCGGCTACACCTTC. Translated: CSASWGSGYTF.

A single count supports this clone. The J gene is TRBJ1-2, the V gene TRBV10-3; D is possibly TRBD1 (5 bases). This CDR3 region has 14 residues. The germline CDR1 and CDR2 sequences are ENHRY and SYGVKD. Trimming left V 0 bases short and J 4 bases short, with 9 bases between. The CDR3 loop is CAISESGRAYGYTF. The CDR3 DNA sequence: TGTGCCATCAGTGAGTCAGGCAGGGCCTATGGCTACACCTTC.

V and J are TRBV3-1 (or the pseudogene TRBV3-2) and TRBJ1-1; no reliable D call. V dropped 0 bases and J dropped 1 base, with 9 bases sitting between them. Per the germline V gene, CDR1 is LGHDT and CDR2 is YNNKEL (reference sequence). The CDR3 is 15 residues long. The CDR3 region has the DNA TGTGCCAGCAGCCAAGATATCGGATGGAACACTGAAGCTTTCTTT. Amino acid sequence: CASSQDIGWNTEAFF.

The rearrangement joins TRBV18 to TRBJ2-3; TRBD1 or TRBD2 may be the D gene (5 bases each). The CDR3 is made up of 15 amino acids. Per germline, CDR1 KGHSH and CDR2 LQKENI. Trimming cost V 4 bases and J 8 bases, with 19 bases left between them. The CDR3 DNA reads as TGTGCCAGCTCACAGGGGCTCGAGGGCCTAGGTACGCAGTATTTT. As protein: CASSQGLEGLGTQYF.

DNA of the CDR3: TGTGCCACTCGACTAGCGGGAGCATACGAGCAGTACTTC. Translating gives CATRLAGAYEQYF. J is TRBJ2-7 and V is TRBV15, with 12 bases that match TRBD2. CDR3 length: 13 residues. V dropped 9 bases and J dropped 4; count of bases not matched to a gene: 4. Germline CDR1 and CDR2: LNHNV and YYDKDF (reference sequence).

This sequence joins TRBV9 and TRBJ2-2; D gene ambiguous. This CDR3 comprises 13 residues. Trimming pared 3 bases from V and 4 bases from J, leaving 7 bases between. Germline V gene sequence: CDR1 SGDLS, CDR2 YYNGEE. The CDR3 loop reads CASSAGSTGELFF. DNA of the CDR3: TGTGCCAGCAGCGCTGGGTCCACCGGGGAGCTGTTTTTT.

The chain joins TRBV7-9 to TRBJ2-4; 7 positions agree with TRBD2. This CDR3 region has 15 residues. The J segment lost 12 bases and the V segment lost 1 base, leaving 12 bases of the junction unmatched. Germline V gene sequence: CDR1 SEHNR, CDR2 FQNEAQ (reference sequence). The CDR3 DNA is TGTGCCAGCAGCTTAGAGGTCCCGGGGGAGGGTTCTCAGTACTTC. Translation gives CASSLEVPGEGSQYF.

The CDR3 loop reads CASSATGDQPQHF. The DNA of the CDR3 is TGCGCCAGCAGTGCCACAGGAGATCAGCCCCAGCATTTT. The chain has TRBV4-1 and TRBJ1-5; D might be TRBD1 (5 bases). The germline V gene has CDR1 MGHRA and CDR2 YSYEKL. The ends were cut back, 6 bases at V and 5 bases at J, with 11 bases in the middle. CDR3 size: 13 residues.

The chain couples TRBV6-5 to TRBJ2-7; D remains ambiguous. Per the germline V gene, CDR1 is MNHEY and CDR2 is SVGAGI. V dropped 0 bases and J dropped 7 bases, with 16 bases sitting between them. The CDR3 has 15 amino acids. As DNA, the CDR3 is TGTGCCAGCAGTTACTCGCCTGGGTCGGGTGGGGAGCAGTACTTC. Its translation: CASSYSPGSGGEQYF.

Here the CDR3 reads CAWSTGQGLGYTF. The CDR3 DNA is TGTGCCTGGAGTACTGGTCAGGGTCTTGGCTACACCTTC. V is TRBV30 and J is TRBJ1-2, with D possibly matching TRBD1 (5 bases). V was cut by 2 bases and J by 7 bases, with 14 bases left in between. This CDR3 comprises 13 residues. Germline-derived CDR1 and CDR2 are GTSNPN and SVGIG (reference sequence).

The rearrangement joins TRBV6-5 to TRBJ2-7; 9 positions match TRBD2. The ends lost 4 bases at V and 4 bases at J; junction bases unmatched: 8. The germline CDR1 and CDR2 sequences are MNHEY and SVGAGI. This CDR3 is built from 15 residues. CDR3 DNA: TGTGCCAGCAGTTCTACCCTCAGCGGGGGGTACGAGCAGTACTTC. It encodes CASSSTLSGGYEQYF.